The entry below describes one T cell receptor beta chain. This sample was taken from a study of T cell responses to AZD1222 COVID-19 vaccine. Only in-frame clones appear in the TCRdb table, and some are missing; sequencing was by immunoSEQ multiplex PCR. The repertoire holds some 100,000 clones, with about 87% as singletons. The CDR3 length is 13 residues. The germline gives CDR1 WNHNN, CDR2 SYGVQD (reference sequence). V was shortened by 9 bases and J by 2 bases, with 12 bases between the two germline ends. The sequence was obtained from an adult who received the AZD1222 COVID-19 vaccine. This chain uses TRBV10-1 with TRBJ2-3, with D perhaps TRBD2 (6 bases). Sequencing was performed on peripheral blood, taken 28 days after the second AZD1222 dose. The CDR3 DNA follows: TGCGCCAGTTCCACGGGAGACACAGATACGCAGTATTTT. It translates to CASSTGDTDTQYF.